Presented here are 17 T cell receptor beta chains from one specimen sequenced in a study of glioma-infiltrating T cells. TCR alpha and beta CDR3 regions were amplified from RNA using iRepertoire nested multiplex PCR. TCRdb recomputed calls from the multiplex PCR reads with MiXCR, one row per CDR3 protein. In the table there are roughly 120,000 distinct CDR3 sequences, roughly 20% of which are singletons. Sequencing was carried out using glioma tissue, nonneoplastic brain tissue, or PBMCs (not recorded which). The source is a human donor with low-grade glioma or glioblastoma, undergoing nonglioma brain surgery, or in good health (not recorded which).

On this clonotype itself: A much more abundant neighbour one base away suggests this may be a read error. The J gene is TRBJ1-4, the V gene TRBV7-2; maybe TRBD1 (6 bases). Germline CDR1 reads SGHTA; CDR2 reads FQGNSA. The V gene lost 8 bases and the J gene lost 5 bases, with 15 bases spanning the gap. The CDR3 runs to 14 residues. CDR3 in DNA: TGTGCCAGCCGCTCCACTGGACAGAATGAAAAACTGTTTTTT. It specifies CASRSTGQNEKLFF.

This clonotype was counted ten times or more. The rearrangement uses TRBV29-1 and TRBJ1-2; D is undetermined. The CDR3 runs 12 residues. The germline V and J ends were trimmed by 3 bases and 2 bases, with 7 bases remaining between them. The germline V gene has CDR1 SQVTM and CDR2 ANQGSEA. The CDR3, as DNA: TGCAGCGTTGAGATGGGAAACTATGGCTACACCTTC. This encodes CSVEMGNYGYTF.

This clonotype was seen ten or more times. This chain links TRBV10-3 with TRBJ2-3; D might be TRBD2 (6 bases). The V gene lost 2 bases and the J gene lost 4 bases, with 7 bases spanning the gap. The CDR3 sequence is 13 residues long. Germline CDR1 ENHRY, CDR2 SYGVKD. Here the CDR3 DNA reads TGTGCCATCAGTGAGCGGGAGCCAGATACGCAGTATTTT. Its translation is CAISEREPDTQYF.

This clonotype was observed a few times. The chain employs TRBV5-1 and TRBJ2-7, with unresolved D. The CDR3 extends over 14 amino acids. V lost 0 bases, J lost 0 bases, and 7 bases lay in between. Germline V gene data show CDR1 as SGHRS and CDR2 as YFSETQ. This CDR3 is CASSLGMSSYEQYF. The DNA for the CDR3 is TGCGCCAGCAGCTTGGGAATGTCCTCCTACGAGCAGTACTTC.

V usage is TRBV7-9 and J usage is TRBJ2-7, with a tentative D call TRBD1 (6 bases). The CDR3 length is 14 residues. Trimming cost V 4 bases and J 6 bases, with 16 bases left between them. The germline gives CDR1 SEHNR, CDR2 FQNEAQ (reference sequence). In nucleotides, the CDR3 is TGTGCCAGCAGCTCTTCCGGGACAACCATCGAGCAGTACTTC. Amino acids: CASSSSGTTIEQYF. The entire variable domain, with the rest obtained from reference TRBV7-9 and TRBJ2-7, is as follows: DTGVSQNPRHKITKRGQNVTFRCDPISEHNRLYWYRQTLGQGPEFLTYFQNEAQLEKSRLLSDRFSAERPKGSFSTLEIQRTEQGDSAMYLCASSSSGTTIEQYFGPGTRLTVT.

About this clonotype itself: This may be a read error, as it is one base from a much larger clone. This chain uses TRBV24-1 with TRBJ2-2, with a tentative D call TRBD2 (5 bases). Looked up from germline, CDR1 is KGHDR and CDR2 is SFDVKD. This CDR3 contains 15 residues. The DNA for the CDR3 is TGTGCCACCAGTGATTTTTCGGCGAACACCGGGGAGCTGCTTTTT. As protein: CATSDFSANTGELLF.

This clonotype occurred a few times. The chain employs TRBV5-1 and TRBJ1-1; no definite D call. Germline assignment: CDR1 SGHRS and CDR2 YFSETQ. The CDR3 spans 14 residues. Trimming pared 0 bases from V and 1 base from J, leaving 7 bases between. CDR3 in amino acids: CASSLDGSNTEAFF. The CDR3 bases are TGCGCCAGCAGCTTGGACGGCTCGAACACTGAAGCTTTCTTT.

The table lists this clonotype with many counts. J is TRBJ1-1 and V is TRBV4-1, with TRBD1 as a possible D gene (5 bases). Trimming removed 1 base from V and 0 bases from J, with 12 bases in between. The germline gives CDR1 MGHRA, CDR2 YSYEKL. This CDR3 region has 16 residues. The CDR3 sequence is CASSQVIQGMNTEAFF. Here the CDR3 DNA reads TGCGCCAGCAGCCAAGTTATCCAGGGAATGAACACTGAAGCTTTCTTT.

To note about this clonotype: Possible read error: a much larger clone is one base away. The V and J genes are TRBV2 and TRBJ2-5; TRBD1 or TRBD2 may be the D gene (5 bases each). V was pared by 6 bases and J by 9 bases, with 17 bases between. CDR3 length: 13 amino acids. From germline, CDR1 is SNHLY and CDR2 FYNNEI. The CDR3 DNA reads TGTGCCAGCAGCGGGACCGCGGGTGAGGCCCAGTACTTC. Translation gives CASSGTAGEAQYF.

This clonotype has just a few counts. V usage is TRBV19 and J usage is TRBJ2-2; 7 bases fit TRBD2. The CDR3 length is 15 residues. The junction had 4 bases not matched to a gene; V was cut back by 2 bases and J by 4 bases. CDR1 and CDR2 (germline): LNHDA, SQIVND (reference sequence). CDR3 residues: CASSISGESTGELFF. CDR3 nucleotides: TGTGCCAGTAGTATAAGCGGGGAGAGCACCGGGGAGCTGTTTTTT. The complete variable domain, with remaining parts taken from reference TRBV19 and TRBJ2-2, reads DGGITQSPKYLFRKEGQNVTLSCEQNLNHDAMYWYRQDPGQGLRLIYYSQIVNDFQKGDIAEGYSVSREKKESFPLTVTSAQKNPTAFYLCASSISGESTGELFFGEGSRLTVL.

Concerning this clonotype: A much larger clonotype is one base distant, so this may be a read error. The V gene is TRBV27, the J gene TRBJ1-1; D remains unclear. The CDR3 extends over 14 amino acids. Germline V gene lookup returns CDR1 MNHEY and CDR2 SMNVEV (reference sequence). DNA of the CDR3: TGTGCCAGCAGTACCCGGAGCGGGCACACTGACGCTTTCTTT. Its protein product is CASSTRSGHTDAFF.

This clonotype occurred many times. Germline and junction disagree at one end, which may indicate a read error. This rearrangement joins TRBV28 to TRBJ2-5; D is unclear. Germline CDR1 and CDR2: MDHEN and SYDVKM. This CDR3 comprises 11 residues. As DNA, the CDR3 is TGTACCAGCACGAGAAGAGAGACCCAGTACTTC. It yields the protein CTSTRRETQYF.

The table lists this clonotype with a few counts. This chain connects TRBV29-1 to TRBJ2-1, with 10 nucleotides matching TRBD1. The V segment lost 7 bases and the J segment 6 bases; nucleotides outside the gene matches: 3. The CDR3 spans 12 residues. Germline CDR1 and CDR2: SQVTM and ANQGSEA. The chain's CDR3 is CSGGQGSNEQFF. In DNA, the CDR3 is TGCAGCGGGGGACAGGGGTCCAATGAGCAGTTCTTC.

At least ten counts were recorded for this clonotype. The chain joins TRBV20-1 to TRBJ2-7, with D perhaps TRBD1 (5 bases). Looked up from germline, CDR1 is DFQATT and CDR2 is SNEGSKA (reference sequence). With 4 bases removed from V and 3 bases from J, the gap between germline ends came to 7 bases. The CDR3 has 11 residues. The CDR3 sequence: CSANRNYEQYF. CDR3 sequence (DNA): TGCAGTGCTAACAGGAACTACGAGCAGTACTTC.

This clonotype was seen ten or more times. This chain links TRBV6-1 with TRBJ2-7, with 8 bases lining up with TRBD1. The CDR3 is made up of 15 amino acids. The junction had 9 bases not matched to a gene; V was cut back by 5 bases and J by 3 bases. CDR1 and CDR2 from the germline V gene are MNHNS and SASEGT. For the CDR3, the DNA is TGTGCCAGCAGTTCCCCCGGGACAGGCTACTACGAGCAGTACTTC. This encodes CASSSPGTGYYEQYF.

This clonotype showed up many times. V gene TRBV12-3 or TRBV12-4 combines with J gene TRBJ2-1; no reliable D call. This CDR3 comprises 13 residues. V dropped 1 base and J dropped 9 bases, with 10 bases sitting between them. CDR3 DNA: TGTGCCAGCAGTTTAGGGTCCTCCGGTGAGCAGTTCTTC. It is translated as CASSLGSSGEQFF.

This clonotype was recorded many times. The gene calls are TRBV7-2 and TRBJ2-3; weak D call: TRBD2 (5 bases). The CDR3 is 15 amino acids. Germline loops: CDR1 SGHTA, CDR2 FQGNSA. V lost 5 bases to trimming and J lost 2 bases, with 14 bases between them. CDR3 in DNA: TGTGCCAGCAGCGTAACAAGCGGACCCACAGATACGCAGTATTTT. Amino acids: CASSVTSGPTDTQYF.